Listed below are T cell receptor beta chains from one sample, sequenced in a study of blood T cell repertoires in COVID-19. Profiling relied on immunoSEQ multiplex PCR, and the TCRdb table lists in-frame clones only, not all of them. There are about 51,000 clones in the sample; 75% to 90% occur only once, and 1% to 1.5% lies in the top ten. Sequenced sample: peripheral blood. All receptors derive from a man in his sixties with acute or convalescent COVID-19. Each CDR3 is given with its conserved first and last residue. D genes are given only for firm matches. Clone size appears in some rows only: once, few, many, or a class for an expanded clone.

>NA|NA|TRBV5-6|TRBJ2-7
TGTGCCAGCAGCCCCCGAGTCGAGGGATCTAGGAGGGAGCAGTACTTC
CASSPRVEGSRREQYF
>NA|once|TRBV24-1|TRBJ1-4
TGTGCCACCCAGTCCACTCCGTGGGGACACTATGAAAAACTGTTTTTT
CATQSTPWGHYEKLFF
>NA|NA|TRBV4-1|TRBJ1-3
TGCGCCAGCAGCCAAGAGGGGGGTAGGGACCATTACTCTGGAAACACCATATATTTT
CASSQEGGRDHYSGNTIYF
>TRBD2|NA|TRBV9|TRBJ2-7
TGTGCCAGCAGCAGGGGACTAGCGGGAGAAGGGTACGAGCAGTACTTC
CASSRGLAGEGYEQYF
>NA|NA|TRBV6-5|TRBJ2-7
TGTGCCAGCAGTTTCACAGGCTACGAGCAGTACTTC
CASSFTGYEQYF
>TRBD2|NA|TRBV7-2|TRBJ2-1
TGTGCCAGCAGCTTAGCTGTCAGCGGGGGTAATGAGCAGTTCTTC
CASSLAVSGGNEQFF
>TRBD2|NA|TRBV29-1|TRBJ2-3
TGCAGCGTTTGGCTAGCGGCACACACAGATACGCAGTATTTT
CSVWLAAHTDTQYF
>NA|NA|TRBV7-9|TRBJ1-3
TGTGCCAGCAGCTTAGATACAGGGGGAAACACCATATATTTT
CASSLDTGGNTIYF
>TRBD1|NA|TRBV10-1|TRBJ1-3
TGCGCCAGAAGGACAGGGGGTAACTCTGGAAACACCATATATTTT
CARRTGGNSGNTIYF
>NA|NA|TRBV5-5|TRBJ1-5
TGTGCCAGCAGCGGTGGGGTTCAGGGAGGTCAGCCCCAGCATTTT
CASSGGVQGGQPQHF
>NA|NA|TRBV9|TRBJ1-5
TGTGCCAGCAGCGTAGATGGAGGGGCCAGCAATCAGCCCCAGCATTTT
CASSVDGGASNQPQHF
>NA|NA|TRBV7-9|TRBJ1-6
TGTGCCAGCAGCTTAGAAGGACAGCCTAATTCACCCCTCCACTTT
CASSLEGQPNSPLHF
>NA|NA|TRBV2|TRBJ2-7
TGTGCCAGCAGTGAAGCGCGATTTTCCGAGCAGTACTTC
CASSEARFSEQYF
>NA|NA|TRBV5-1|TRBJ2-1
TGCGCCAGCAGCTATGTACGCCTATCCTACAATGAGCAGTTCTTC
CASSYVRLSYNEQFF
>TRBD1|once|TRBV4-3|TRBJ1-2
TGCGCCAGCAGCCAGACACGAGGACAGGAGCTGAACTATGGCTACACCTTC
CASSQTRGQELNYGYTF
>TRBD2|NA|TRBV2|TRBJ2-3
TGTGCCAGCAGTGCCTCTAGCGGGGGCCCCTCCGGTACGCAGTATTTT
CASSASSGGPSGTQYF
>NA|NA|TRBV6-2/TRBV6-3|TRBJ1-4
TGTGCCAGCAGTGACGGGACAACAACTAATGAAAAACTGTTTTTT
CASSDGTTTNEKLFF
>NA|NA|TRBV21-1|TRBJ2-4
TGTGCCAGCAGCAAAGACAGGGGGCTAACCAAAAACATTCAGTACTTC
CASSKDRGLTKNIQYF
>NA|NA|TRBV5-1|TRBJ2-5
TGCGCCAGCAGAGAGGAGGAGACCCAGTACTTC
CASREEETQYF
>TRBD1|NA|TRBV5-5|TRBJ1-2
TGTGCCAGCAGCTTGGGGACAGGGGGCTATGGCTACACCTTC
CASSLGTGGYGYTF